This TCR beta chain appears in the sequencing data of a study of T-cell memory formation after mild COVID-19. Study overall: Most TCR clusters belonged to a single donor. Study-level results: The finding that pre-infection memory included some responding clones suggested that cross-reactive memory joined. Among contracting clones, CD4+ were mainly CM/EM and CD8+ enriched in EMRA.

This clonotype appeared a few times. Its antigen is still unknown. 5'RACE primed from the constant segment yielded TCR alpha and TCR beta cDNA libraries bearing sample barcodes and UMIs. TCRdb reprocessed the 5' RACE reads with MiXCR, giving one entry per CDR3 protein. The data show 500,000 to 600,000 distinct CDR3 sequences, approximately 19% seen once. The germline V gene has CDR1 SGHTA and CDR2 FQGNSA. J lost 7 bases, V lost 4 bases, and 4 bases had no gene match. The CDR3 length is 13 residues. The specimen was PBMCs or a T cell subset sorted from them (not recorded which). V is TRBV7-2 and J is TRBJ2-1, with 7 bases lining up with TRBD2. The source is an adult woman who had mild COVID-19 (a few samples of this study predate the infection). Cell type and time point are not known. The CDR3 here is CASSSERGNEQFF. CDR3 DNA sequence: TGTGCCAGCAGCTCGGAGCGGGGAAATGAGCAGTTCTTC.